This entry describes one TCR beta chain. This entry is derived from a study of T cell changes during pregnancy in multiple sclerosis. Clones were read by immunoSEQ multiplex PCR, and TCRdb kept only the in-frame ones, dropping some. This table has about 31,000 clones, 87% appearing once. V lost 6 bases and J lost 5; bases outside the gene matches: 4. Germline V gene data show CDR1 as MDHEN and CDR2 as SYDVKM. This CDR3 comprises 14 residues. This chain joins TRBV28 and TRBJ2-5, with 12 bases lining up with TRBD2. This TCR was recovered from a female donor with multiple sclerosis, enrolled in a pregnancy study. This sample comprised CD8+ T cells from peripheral blood mononuclear cells, obtained in the first trimester of pregnancy. CDR3 coding DNA: TGTGCCAGCAGGTGGACTAGCGGGATTGAGACCCAGTACTTC. The encoded protein is CASRWTSGIETQYF.